Detailed here is one T cell receptor (beta chain). What it binds is not known. The data were taken from a study of T cell responses to AZD1222 COVID-19 vaccine. Study-level findings and limits: Two doses of AZD1222 preceded a rise in Spike-specific TCR breadth and depth.

Libraries were prepared by immunoSEQ multiplex PCR; TCRdb keeps only in-frame clonotypes and omits some of them. Among some 140,000 clones listed, about 85% were seen once. The specimen was peripheral blood, collected on day 0 of AZD1222 vaccination. The receptor comes from an adult in good health.

CDR3 DNA: TGTGCCAGCAGCTTTCCAGACAGGGGACAAGAGACCCAGTACTTC. Translated, it gives CASSFPDRGQETQYF. This chain links TRBV7-7 with TRBJ2-5, with TRBD1 matching 8 bases. Germline CDR1 is SSHAT and CDR2 is FNYEAQ (reference sequence). The CDR3 loop spans 15 amino acids. Unmatched junction bases numbered 5, after V lost 3 bases and J lost 2 bases.